The sample holds many counts of the clone carrying this T cell receptor beta chain. These data come from a study of T cells in Graves' hyperthyroidism and ophthalmopathy. CDR1 is GTSNPN and CDR2 is SVGIG in the germline V gene (reference sequence). This CDR3 has 12 amino acids. Trimming stripped 0 bases from V and 6 bases from J, with 8 bases between. Authors of the study amplified TCR beta CDR3 regions from RNA transcripts. An initial round of RT-PCR targeting the TCR CDR3 relied on the HTBI primer set. TCRdb reprocessed the multiplex PCR reads with MiXCR, giving one entry per CDR3 protein. The sample has approximately 600,000 distinct CDR3 sequences, 15% to 20% seen once.

The sequenced material came from blood. The clonotype originates from a woman in her 30s with Graves' hyperthyroidism. V usage is TRBV30 and J usage is TRBJ1-1, with D uncertain. CDR3 residues: CAWSVLSAEAFF. The CDR3 DNA sequence: TGTGCCTGGAGTGTTCTTTCGGCTGAAGCTTTCTTT.